These T cell receptor beta chains were read from a single sample in a study of blood T cells in healthy people across ages. TCRdb ran MiXCR on the 5' RACE reads and lists one entry per CDR3 protein. The sample holds roughly 1,800,000 distinct CDR3 sequences, about 50% seen once. The sequenced sample was blood. These receptor sequences come from a woman in her thirties or forties in good health. Each CDR3 is given with its conserved first and last residue. A D gene is named only where the DNA matches it firmly. The size of a clone is reported for some rows only, either as once, few or many, or as a class for expanded clones.

V gene: TRBV7-9; clone size: -; D gene: -; J gene: TRBJ2-7; CDR3 protein: CASSFAGPQVEQYF; CDR3 DNA: TGTGCCAGCAGCTTCGCGGGACCACAAGTGGAGCAGTACTTC
V gene: TRBV5-1; clone size: -; D gene: -; J gene: TRBJ1-1; CDR3 protein: CASTYTPGLRNTEAFF; CDR3 DNA: TGCGCCAGCACATATACGCCTGGACTGAGAAACACTGAAGCTTTCTTT
V gene: TRBV2; clone size: few; D gene: -; J gene: TRBJ2-5; CDR3 protein: CASRGGGALYGETQYF; CDR3 DNA: TGTGCCAGCCGAGGAGGGGGGGCCTTATACGGAGAGACCCAGTACTTC
V gene: TRBV6-2/TRBV6-3; clone size: few; D gene: -; J gene: TRBJ2-6; CDR3 protein: CASSYHNSGANVLTF; CDR3 DNA: TGTGCCAGCAGTTACCACAACTCTGGGGCCAACGTCCTGACTTTC
V gene: TRBV14; clone size: -; D gene: -; J gene: TRBJ1-1; CDR3 protein: CASSQDYWVAFF; CDR3 DNA: TGTGCCAGCAGCCAAGATTATTGGGTCGCTTTCTTT
V gene: TRBV9; clone size: -; D gene: TRBD2; J gene: TRBJ2-5; CDR3 protein: CASSVDGGLAGGWETQYF; CDR3 DNA: TGTGCCAGCAGCGTAGATGGAGGACTAGCGGGGGGTTGGGAGACCCAGTACTTC
V gene: TRBV6-2/TRBV6-3; clone size: -; D gene: -; J gene: TRBJ2-3; CDR3 protein: CASSPQQRTDTQYF; CDR3 DNA: TGTGCCAGCAGTCCCCAACAGCGCACAGATACGCAGTATTTT
V gene: TRBV7-9; clone size: -; D gene: -; J gene: TRBJ1-1; CDR3 protein: CASSLLPANTEAFF; CDR3 DNA: TGTGCCAGCTCGCTCCTTCCGGCGAACACTGAAGCTTTCTTT
V gene: TRBV27; clone size: few; D gene: TRBD1; J gene: TRBJ2-7; CDR3 protein: CASSLSSGTGPYEQYF; CDR3 DNA: TGTGCCAGCAGTCTCTCCTCCGGGACAGGCCCTTACGAGCAGTACTTC
V gene: TRBV11-2; clone size: -; D gene: -; J gene: TRBJ2-3; CDR3 protein: CASSRGLRGDTQYF; CDR3 DNA: TGTGCCAGCAGCCGGGGATTGAGGGGAGATACGCAGTATTTT
V gene: TRBV13; clone size: -; D gene: TRBD2; J gene: TRBJ2-1; CDR3 protein: CASSLDRAGGYNEQFF; CDR3 DNA: TGTGCCAGCAGCTTAGACCGAGCGGGGGGTTACAATGAGCAGTTCTTC
V gene: TRBV10-1; clone size: few; D gene: -; J gene: TRBJ2-3; CDR3 protein: CASSGQRMSGWSTDTQYF; CDR3 DNA: TGCGCCAGCAGTGGACAGAGAATGAGCGGCTGGAGCACAGATACGCAGTATTTT
V gene: TRBV4-2; clone size: -; D gene: -; J gene: TRBJ2-3; CDR3 protein: CASSQSLSSTDTQYF; CDR3 DNA: TGTGCCAGCAGCCAAAGCCTTTCTAGCACAGATACGCAGTATTTT
V gene: TRBV20-1; clone size: few; D gene: -; J gene: TRBJ2-7; CDR3 protein: CSAGGRSYEQYF; CDR3 DNA: TGCAGTGCTGGGGGGCGCTCCTACGAGCAGTACTTC
V gene: TRBV6-2/TRBV6-3; clone size: -; D gene: TRBD1; J gene: TRBJ2-7; CDR3 protein: CASSYPYRDRGLGYEQYF; CDR3 DNA: TGTGCCAGCAGTTACCCCTACCGGGACAGAGGGCTGGGGTACGAGCAGTACTTC
V gene: TRBV29-1; clone size: few; D gene: TRBD1; J gene: TRBJ1-2; CDR3 protein: CSVGGQARGYTF; CDR3 DNA: TGCAGCGTCGGCGGACAGGCCCGAGGCTACACCTTC
V gene: TRBV20-1; clone size: -; D gene: -; J gene: TRBJ2-5; CDR3 protein: CSASPRRVRQETQYF; CDR3 DNA: TGCAGTGCTAGTCCCCGACGGGTTCGGCAAGAGACCCAGTACTTC
V gene: TRBV29-1; clone size: -; D gene: TRBD2; J gene: TRBJ2-5; CDR3 protein: CSVEEERGVGYQETQYF; CDR3 DNA: TGCAGCGTTGAAGAAGAGCGGGGGGTGGGGTACCAAGAGACCCAGTACTTC
V gene: TRBV13; clone size: -; D gene: -; J gene: TRBJ2-1; CDR3 protein: CASSTNTGRIEQFF; CDR3 DNA: TGTGCCAGCAGCACGAATACAGGGAGGATTGAGCAGTTCTTC
V gene: TRBV29-1; clone size: few; D gene: -; J gene: TRBJ1-1; CDR3 protein: CSVEDVEALGGTNTEAFF; CDR3 DNA: TGCAGCGTTGAAGATGTAGAGGCGTTGGGAGGGACGAACACTGAAGCTTTCTTT
V gene: TRBV6-2/TRBV6-3; clone size: -; D gene: -; J gene: TRBJ1-5; CDR3 protein: CASSYSGPGDQPQHF; CDR3 DNA: TGTGCCAGCAGTTATTCGGGCCCGGGCGATCAGCCCCAGCATTTT
V gene: TRBV4-1; clone size: -; D gene: TRBD2; J gene: TRBJ2-5; CDR3 protein: CASRAGGGEQETQYF; CDR3 DNA: TGCGCCAGCAGGGCTGGCGGGGGGGAACAAGAGACCCAGTACTTC
V gene: TRBV2; clone size: -; D gene: -; J gene: TRBJ2-7; CDR3 protein: CASSVGHPHEQYF; CDR3 DNA: TGTGCCAGCAGTGTAGGCCATCCCCACGAGCAGTACTTC
V gene: TRBV2; clone size: -; D gene: -; J gene: TRBJ1-5; CDR3 protein: CASSGRSSNQPQHF; CDR3 DNA: TGTGCCAGCAGTGGACGGAGTAGCAATCAGCCCCAGCATTTT
V gene: TRBV5-5; clone size: few; D gene: -; J gene: TRBJ2-3; CDR3 protein: CASSPRRVGDTQYF; CDR3 DNA: TGTGCCAGCAGCCCCAGGAGGGTAGGGGATACGCAGTATTTT
V gene: TRBV11-2; clone size: once; D gene: TRBD2; J gene: TRBJ2-1; CDR3 protein: CASSLSIAGRKDEQFF; CDR3 DNA: TGTGCCAGCAGCCTTAGTATAGCGGGGAGGAAGGATGAGCAGTTCTTC
V gene: TRBV6-2/TRBV6-3; clone size: few; D gene: TRBD1; J gene: TRBJ1-2; CDR3 protein: CASSGTGHGYTF; CDR3 DNA: TGTGCCAGCTCTGGGACAGGCCATGGCTACACCTTC
V gene: TRBV6-2/TRBV6-3; clone size: -; D gene: -; J gene: TRBJ2-7; CDR3 protein: CASSSTAFYEQYF; CDR3 DNA: TGTGCCAGCAGCTCGACAGCCTTCTACGAGCAGTACTTC
V gene: TRBV28; clone size: -; D gene: -; J gene: TRBJ1-2; CDR3 protein: CASTSQGGREGYGYTF; CDR3 DNA: TGTGCCAGCACCTCTCAAGGGGGACGGGAGGGATATGGCTACACCTTC
V gene: TRBV4-1; clone size: few; D gene: -; J gene: TRBJ2-5; CDR3 protein: CASSLKSAWNPETQYF; CDR3 DNA: TGCGCCAGCAGCCTCAAATCAGCATGGAACCCGGAGACCCAGTACTTC
V gene: TRBV24-1; clone size: few; D gene: TRBD2; J gene: TRBJ2-1; CDR3 protein: CATSDFRGGAYNEQFF; CDR3 DNA: TGTGCCACCAGTGATTTTCGCGGGGGGGCCTACAATGAGCAGTTCTTC
V gene: TRBV13; clone size: -; D gene: -; J gene: TRBJ2-7; CDR3 protein: CASSPGAVSSYEQYF; CDR3 DNA: TGTGCCAGCAGCCCCGGGGCAGTTAGCTCCTACGAGCAGTACTTC
V gene: TRBV20-1; clone size: -; D gene: -; J gene: TRBJ2-5; CDR3 protein: CSARSPNQETQYF; CDR3 DNA: TGCAGTGCTAGATCGCCTAACCAAGAGACCCAGTACTTC
V gene: TRBV7-2; clone size: few; D gene: -; J gene: TRBJ2-5; CDR3 protein: CASSLLAGIAKETQYF; CDR3 DNA: TGTGCCAGCAGCTTATTAGCAGGGATCGCCAAAGAGACCCAGTACTTC
V gene: TRBV4-1; clone size: -; D gene: -; J gene: TRBJ2-6; CDR3 protein: CASSQGGRSGAGANVLTF; CDR3 DNA: TGCGCCAGCAGCCAAGGAGGTAGGAGTGGGGCTGGGGCCAACGTCCTGACTTTC
V gene: TRBV20-1; clone size: few; D gene: TRBD2; J gene: TRBJ2-3; CDR3 protein: CSAPSTSGGNTDTQYF; CDR3 DNA: TGCAGTGCTCCTTCGACTAGCGGGGGAAACACAGATACGCAGTATTTT
V gene: TRBV5-1; clone size: few; D gene: -; J gene: TRBJ2-3; CDR3 protein: CASSRTSNRASTDTQYF; CDR3 DNA: TGCGCCAGCAGCCGAACATCGAACAGGGCTAGCACAGATACGCAGTATTTT
V gene: TRBV6-1; clone size: few; D gene: -; J gene: TRBJ2-7; CDR3 protein: CASSIGMSSYEQYF; CDR3 DNA: TGTGCCAGCAGTATTGGGATGAGCTCCTACGAGCAGTACTTC
V gene: TRBV4-1; clone size: -; D gene: -; J gene: TRBJ1-5; CDR3 protein: CASSQETERSNQPQHF; CDR3 DNA: TGCGCCAGCAGCCAAGAGACAGAGCGAAGCAATCAGCCCCAGCATTTT